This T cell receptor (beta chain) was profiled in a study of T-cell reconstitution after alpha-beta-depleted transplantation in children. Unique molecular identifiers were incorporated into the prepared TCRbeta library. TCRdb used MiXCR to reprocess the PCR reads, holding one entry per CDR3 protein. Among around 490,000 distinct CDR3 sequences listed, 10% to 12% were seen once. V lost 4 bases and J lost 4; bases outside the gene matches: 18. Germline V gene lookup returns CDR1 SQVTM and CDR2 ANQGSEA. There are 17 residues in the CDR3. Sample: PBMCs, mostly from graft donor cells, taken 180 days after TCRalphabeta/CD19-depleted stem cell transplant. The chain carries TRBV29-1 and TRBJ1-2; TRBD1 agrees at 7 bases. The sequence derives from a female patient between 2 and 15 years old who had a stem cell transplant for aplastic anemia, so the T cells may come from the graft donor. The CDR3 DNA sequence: TGCAGCGTTGGAGACGACAGGGAGGTACCGATAAGCTATGGCTACACCTTC. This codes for CSVGDDREVPISYGYTF.